Sequencing of this T cell receptor beta chain was carried out in a study of cytomegalovirus exposure and HLA in healthy donors. General study results and limits: Cytomegalovirus association was assigned to around 150 TCR beta chains. A missense DCLRE1C variant was associated with V- and J-gene trimming of TCR beta chains in a later analysis, and an independent cohort replicated the association. Reports credit the classifier with highly specific, highly sensitive diagnosis of cytomegalovirus status.

Regarding this clone: Its specificity is not known.

The PCR used 60 Vbeta and 13 Jbeta primers. Sequencing used immunoSEQ multiplex PCR; TCRdb keeps in-frame clones, though not all of them. The sample holds 110,000 to 150,000 clones; around 84% are singletons and the top ten take roughly 2.5%. The source is a boy aged 2 to 10 in good health and CMV-seronegative. Specimen: PBMCs.

The CDR3 DNA reads as TGTGCCAGCAGTGCACTTAAGGGGGAGACCCAGTACTTC. This translates into CASSALKGETQYF. The chain has TRBV6-5 and TRBJ2-5, with D perhaps TRBD1 (5 bases). CDR1 MNHEY and CDR2 SVGAGI come from the germline V gene. The V end was cut by 5 bases, the J end by 5 bases, with 12 bases between. The length of the CDR3 is 13 residues.